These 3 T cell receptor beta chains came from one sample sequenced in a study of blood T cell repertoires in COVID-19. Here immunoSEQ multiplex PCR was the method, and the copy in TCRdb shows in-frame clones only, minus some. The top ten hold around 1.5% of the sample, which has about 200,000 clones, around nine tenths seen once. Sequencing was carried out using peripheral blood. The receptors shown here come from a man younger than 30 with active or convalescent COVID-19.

In DNA, the CDR3 is TGTGCCAGCACCCGAATATCGGCAGGGTTACGCTATGACACTGAAGCTTTCTTT. It yields the protein CASTRISAGLRYDTEAFF. The chain combines TRBV2 with TRBJ1-1, with D tentatively TRBD1 (5 bases). Trimming removed 7 bases at V and 3 bases at J, with 27 bases between. The CDR3 is made up of 18 amino acids. Germline CDR1 is SNHLY and CDR2 is FYNNEI.

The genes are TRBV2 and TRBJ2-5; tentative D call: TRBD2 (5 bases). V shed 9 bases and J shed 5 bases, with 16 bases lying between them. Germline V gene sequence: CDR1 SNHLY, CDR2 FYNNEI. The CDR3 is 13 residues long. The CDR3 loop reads CASNREKWETQYF. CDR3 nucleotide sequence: TGTGCCAGTAACCGGGAAAAATGGGAGACCCAGTACTTC.

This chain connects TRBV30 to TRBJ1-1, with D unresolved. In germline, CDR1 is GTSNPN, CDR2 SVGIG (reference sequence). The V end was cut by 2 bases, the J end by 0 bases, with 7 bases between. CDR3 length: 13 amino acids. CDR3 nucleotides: TGTGCCTGGAGTCTAAACTTGAACACTGAAGCTTTCTTT. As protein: CAWSLNLNTEAFF.